A single sample is the source of the 14 T cell receptor beta chains below, sequenced in a study of naive and memory T cell subsets. An oligonucleotide containing a UMI was ligated to the 3' end of TCR cDNA. Amplification of ligated cDNA took four PCR rounds with SP2 and nested alpha and beta constant primers. MiXCR, run by TCRdb on the 5' RACE reads, gives a single entry per CDR3 protein. Found here are about 62,000 distinct CDR3 sequences, 8% of them singletons; the top ten hold roughly 19%. The receptors were sampled from a female donor in good health.

This clonotype appeared many times. The chain employs TRBV7-3 and TRBJ1-1; the D gene is possibly TRBD1 (6 bases). CDR1 SGHTA and CDR2 FQGTGA come from the germline V gene. The V and J ends lost 2 bases and 11 bases respectively, with 15 bases between them. There are 13 residues in the CDR3. The CDR3 region has the DNA TGTGCCAGCAGCTTAGGACAGCCTGGGGTCGCTTTCTTT. Protein sequence: CASSLGQPGVAFF.

In this sample, this clonotype turned up many times. V and J are TRBV29-1 and TRBJ2-5; TRBD2 matches 8 bases. CDR1 SQVTM and CDR2 ANQGSEA come from the germline V gene. V dropped 7 bases and J dropped 1; count of bases not matched to a gene: 2. The CDR3 length is 12 residues. CDR3 nucleotides: TGCAGCGCTGGACTAGCCCAAGAGACCCAGTACTTC. Protein sequence: CSAGLAQETQYF.

This clonotype was seen only a few times. One junction end does not reproduce the germline sequence, and a read error may be involved. The chain recombines TRBV28 with TRBJ2-1; D not resolved. There are 12 residues in the CDR3. Germline assignment: CDR1 MDHEN and CDR2 SYDVKM. CDR3 DNA: TGTGCCAGCGGTTTGGGGTACAATGAGCAGTTCTTC. Its translation is CASGLGYNEQFF.

The chain recombines TRBV28 with TRBJ2-2, with D perhaps given as TRBD1 or TRBD2 (6 bases each). The CDR3 spans 16 residues. Trimming left V 9 bases short and J 6 bases short, with 23 bases between. The germline CDR1 and CDR2 sequences are MDHEN and SYDVKM. The CDR3 spells CARVEEGGGSAGELFF. In DNA form, the CDR3 reads TGTGCCAGGGTAGAGGAAGGAGGGGGTTCCGCCGGGGAGCTGTTTTTT. The full variable domain, completed using reference TRBV28 and TRBJ2-2, is DVKVTQSSRYLVKRTGEKVFLECVQDMDHENMFWYRQDPGLGLRLIYFSYDVKMKEKGDIPEGYSVSREKKERFSLILESASTNQTSMYLCARVEEGGGSAGELFFGEGSRLTVL.

A few counts support this clonotype. The V and J genes are TRBV7-6 and TRBJ2-1; 11 bases match TRBD2. The V segment lost 0 bases and the J segment 9 bases; nucleotides outside the gene matches: 10. The germline gives CDR1 SGHVS, CDR2 FNYEAQ. The CDR3 covers 17 residues. As DNA, the CDR3 is TGTGCCAGCAGCTTAGCCTTAGCGGGAGGGCCTGGGGGTGAGCAGTTCTTC. Translating gives CASSLALAGGPGGEQFF.

Many counts were recorded for this clonotype. This chain joins TRBV6-1 and TRBJ2-3; TRBD1 agrees at 10 bases. This CDR3 comprises 14 residues. The germline CDR1 and CDR2 sequences are MNHNS and SASEGT. Germline trimming cut 8 bases from V and 4 bases from J; bases unmatched to any gene: 6. CDR3 sequence: CASGRDRGSDTQYF. Written as DNA, the CDR3 is TGTGCCAGCGGTCGGGACAGGGGATCAGATACGCAGTATTTT.

The chain uses TRBV6-2 or TRBV6-3 and TRBJ2-1; 12 bases agree with TRBD2. With V trimmed by 6 bases and J by 7 bases, 10 bases remained unmatched. Germline CDR1 reads MNHEY; CDR2 reads SVGEGT. The CDR3 length is 16 residues. The chain's CDR3 is CASSPYPSGGVNEQFF. CDR3 bases: TGTGCCAGCAGCCCCTACCCTAGCGGGGGGGTGAATGAGCAGTTCTTC.

This clonotype was seen ten or more times. The rearrangement joins TRBV7-9 to TRBJ2-3; 9 bases map to TRBD1. CDR1 is SEHNR and CDR2 is FQNEAQ in the germline V gene (reference sequence). The CDR3 runs 17 residues. V shed 3 bases, J shed 2 bases, and the junction held 9 bases outside the gene matches. The CDR3 reads CASSFQSGQGFTDTQYF. The CDR3 DNA is TGTGCCAGCAGCTTCCAGAGTGGACAGGGGTTCACAGATACGCAGTATTTT.

Ten or more counts support this clonotype. The chain combines TRBV4-1 with TRBJ2-7; TRBD1 matches at 9 bases. Trimming at V came to 1 base and at J to 4 bases, leaving 8 bases not matched to a gene. CDR3 length: 16 amino acids. The V gene's germline CDR1 is MGHRA and CDR2 YSYEKL. The CDR3 nucleotides read TGCGCCAGCAGCCAAGCTTGGGACAGGGTTACGTACGAGCAGTACTTC. Encoded protein: CASSQAWDRVTYEQYF.

This clonotype has only a few counts. The chain combines TRBV7-9 with TRBJ1-4; weak D call: TRBD1 (5 bases). This CDR3 is built from 14 residues. The germline CDR1 and CDR2 sequences are SEHNR and FQNEAQ (reference sequence). V was clipped by 1 base and J by 7 bases, with 10 bases between them. CDR3 nucleotides: TGTGCCAGCAGCTTAGTTTCGAGGGGTGAAAAACTGTTTTTT. Its protein is CASSLVSRGEKLFF.

A word on this clonotype: This may stem from a read error, because a much larger clone lies one nucleotide away. The chain uses TRBV29-1 and TRBJ2-1, with 7 bases identical to TRBD2. Germline V gene sequence: CDR1 SQVTM, CDR2 ANQGSEA. This CDR3 has 14 residues. The CDR3: CSASLAEHYNERFF. CDR3 in DNA: TGCAGCGCCTCCCTAGCGGAGCATTACAATGAGCGGTTCTTC.

This clonotype was detected only a few times. The genes are TRBV4-1 and TRBJ2-3, with 12 bases matching TRBD2. The CDR3 extends over 18 amino acids. V dropped 0 bases and J dropped 0; count of bases not matched to a gene: 4. CDR1 is MGHRA, CDR2 YSYEKL, per germline. The CDR3 region has the DNA TGCGCCAGCAGCCAAGATAATCTAGCGGGAGGGAGCACAGATACGCAGTATTTT. It is translated as CASSQDNLAGGSTDTQYF.

The chain couples TRBV28 to TRBJ2-2; D is ambiguous. The CDR3 covers 13 residues. Germline loops: CDR1 MDHEN, CDR2 SYDVKM. The V gene lost 3 bases and the J gene lost 3 bases, with 5 bases spanning the gap. CDR3 sequence: CASSFRDTGELFF. The CDR3, as DNA: TGTGCCAGCAGTTTCCGTGACACCGGGGAGCTGTTTTTT.

DNA for the CDR3: TGCAGTGCTAAGTCCCAAAAACTGTTTTTT. Residues: CSAKSQKLFF. This chain connects TRBV20-1 to TRBJ1-4; D is unclear. Germline V gene sequence: CDR1 DFQATT, CDR2 SNEGSKA (reference sequence). This CDR3 has 10 residues. V lost 4 bases, J lost 9 bases, and 6 bases lay in between.